Listed below are T cell receptor beta chains from one sample, sequenced in a study of T cell responses to AZD1222 COVID-19 vaccine. Sequencing used immunoSEQ multiplex PCR; TCRdb keeps in-frame clones, though not all of them. The table lists 99,000 or so clones, over 75% of them singletons, with over 7.5% in the top ten. The sample was peripheral blood, taken on day 0 of AZD1222 vaccination. All receptors derive from an adult in good health. CDR3s leave out the opening cysteine and the closing phenylalanine or tryptophan.

>TRBJ2-7|TRBV6-6
ASSLGMRSGTGGLYEQY
>TRBJ1-6|TRBV4-3
ASSQNPNSPLH
>TRBJ1-6|TRBV6-5
GGSLYNSPLH
>TRBJ1-2|TRBV27
ASRPTGGHGYT
>TRBJ2-1|TRBV6-5
ASLPRWGGEQF
>TRBJ2-7|TRBV4-1
ASSQAIQTGKYEQY
>TRBJ2-1|TRBV15
ATSGMRTAGNEQF
>TRBJ2-1|TRBV10-3
AISENVRAGGYNEQF
>TRBJ2-1|TRBV5-1
ASSGGRYNEQF
>TRBJ2-2|TRBV6-5
ASSLTHPTGELF
>TRBJ2-3|TRBV4-2
ASSQGTSGGADTQY
>TRBJ1-2|TRBV7-2
ASSPRQGNYGYT
>TRBJ1-2|TRBV19
ASSFGTGLSNYGYT
>TRBJ1-1|TRBV10-1
ASSGDRSEKAF
>TRBJ2-1|TRBV13
ASSLDLAASDEQF
>TRBJ1-4|TRBV4-2
ASSQEGAYEKLF
>TRBJ1-2|TRBV24-1
ATSRWTGGDGGYT
>TRBJ2-2|TRBV9
ASSPTSGSWGYNTGELF
>TRBJ1-3|TRBV10-3
AISDPTQHSGNTIY
>TRBJ1-1|TRBV6-5
ASSYSLAPNTEAF
>TRBJ1-2|TRBV9
ASRGQRDYGYT
>TRBJ1-2|TRBV4-2
ASSQEYTAAYGYGYT
>TRBJ2-7|TRBV5-1
ASSSTRAGGESSYEQY
>TRBJ1-2|TRBV28
ASRPSHYGYT
>TRBJ1-5|TRBV4-3
ASSQEWRGFSNQPQH
>TRBJ1-2|TRBV6-6
ASTINIYGYT
>TRBJ2-7|TRBV4-1
ASSPNGLAASYEQY